The T cell receptor beta chain under discussion was sequenced for a study of blood T cell repertoires in COVID-19. Across the whole study: There were acute and convalescent COVID-19 samples, and they came from the United States, Italy and Spain. T cells, B-cell-depleted T cells, or PBMCs provided the cDNA or gDNA that served as material.

Original processing methods: Researchers report that nucleated cell counts were estimated from reference gene primer amplification. This table comes from immunoSEQ multiplex PCR, and its TCRdb copy is limited to in-frame clones, with some not included. V and J calls and clone size follow that table, whereas D and trimming were derived from the DNA. The table lists about 58,000 clones, around 76% of them singletons. This clonotype originated in a human donor in a cohort sampled during active COVID-19. Sequencing input: peripheral blood.

CDR3 DNA sequence: TGCGCCAGCTGCCCCGGGACAGGGGGCGACGGCTACACCTTC. It specifies CASCPGTGGDGYTF. This chain joins TRBV10-2 and TRBJ1-2; 12 positions agree with TRBD1. J gave up 8 bases and V 8 bases, and 9 bases lay outside the gene matches. The CDR3 extends over 14 amino acids. The germline V gene has CDR1 WSHSY and CDR2 SAAADI.